This passage covers 25 T cell receptor beta chains from one sample sequenced in a study of cytomegalovirus exposure and HLA in healthy donors listed by TCRdb under 2017. The library was prepared using the immunoSEQ multiplex PCR assay. For the multiplex PCR, a mixture combining 60 forward primers for TCR Vbeta segments and 13 reverse primers for TCR Jbeta segments was used. TCRdb limited this immuneACCESS table to in-frame rearrangements with V and J called. A share of clones is missing; checked studies link under half to unresolved V genes, and the rest is unexplained. The sample includes about 160,000 clones, with 80% to 90% observed a single time. 1.9% of the sample is held by the ten biggest clonotypes. The sequencing sample was made of PBMCs. All receptors come from a man between 18 and 35 years old in good health and CMV-seronegative.

The chain combines TRBV5-6 with TRBJ1-3, with D possibly matching TRBD1 (6 bases). Per germline, CDR1 SGHDT and CDR2 YYEEEE. This CDR3 has 15 amino acids. Trimming removed 5 bases at V and 5 bases at J, with 17 bases between. The CDR3 region is CASSYSQGRRNTIYF. The CDR3 nucleotides are TGTGCCAGCAGTTATTCACAGGGTCGAAGAAACACCATATATTTT. Filled out from reference TRBV5-6 and TRBJ1-3, the complete variable domain reads DAGVTQSPTHLIKTRGQQVTLRCSPKSGHDTVSWYQQALGQGPQFIFQYYEEEERQRGNFPDRFSGHQFPNYSSELNVNALLLGDSALYLCASSYSQGRRNTIYFGEGSWLTVV.

J is TRBJ1-2 and V is TRBV6-5; D unclear. V gave up 0 bases and J gave up 2 bases, with 4 bases separating them. CDR1 and CDR2 (germline): MNHEY, SVGAGI. The CDR3 loop spans 13 amino acids. CDR3 DNA: TGTGCCAGCAGTTACTCGGAGAACTATGGCTACACCTTC. Translating gives CASSYSENYGYTF.

This sequence joins TRBV5-1 and TRBJ1-4; 10 positions match TRBD1. Germline V gives CDR1 SGHRS, CDR2 YFSETQ. This CDR3 is built from 14 residues. V was clipped by 4 bases and J by 8 bases; unmatched bases: 5. The CDR3 DNA reads TGCGCCAGCAGCACCGGGACAGGGGACGAAAAACTGTTTTTT. Protein: CASSTGTGDEKLFF.

V usage is TRBV29-1 and J usage is TRBJ1-3, with 7 bases lining up with TRBD1. Trimming removed 6 bases from V and 0 bases from J; junction bases left unmatched: 8. The CDR3 is made up of 15 amino acids. Germline V CDR1 and CDR2: SQVTM, ANQGSEA. The CDR3 DNA follows: TGCAGCGTCTCCGGGACAGAGCTCTCTGGAAACACCATATATTTT. It is translated as CSVSGTELSGNTIYF.

The genes are TRBV28 and TRBJ1-5, with TRBD1 identical over 8 bases. V gave up 4 bases and J gave up 0 bases; unmatched junction bases: 5. CDR3 size: 16 residues. The germline CDR1 and CDR2 sequences are MDHEN and SYDVKM. The CDR3 loop is CASSSDREDSNQPQHF. DNA for the CDR3: TGTGCCAGCAGTTCGGACAGGGAAGATAGCAATCAGCCCCAGCATTTT.

J is TRBJ1-2 and V is TRBV4-1; 7 positions match TRBD1. Looked up from germline, CDR1 is MGHRA and CDR2 is YSYEKL. The CDR3 length is 17 residues. Trimming removed 2 bases from V and 4 bases from J; junction bases left unmatched: 13. Here the CDR3 DNA reads TGCGCCAGCAGCCAAAAACCTACTGACAGGGCAGGCTATGGCTACACCTTC. It codes for CASSQKPTDRAGYGYTF.

The rearrangement uses TRBV14 and TRBJ2-1; 9 nucleotides agree with TRBD1. The CDR3 is 15 residues long. The ends lost 3 bases at V and 8 bases at J; junction bases unmatched: 8. Germline loops: CDR1 SGHDN, CDR2 FVKESK. CDR3 nucleotides: TGTGCCAGCAGCCACCGGGACAGGGTCTTGGATGAGCAGTTCTTC. Its translation: CASSHRDRVLDEQFF.

Here the CDR3 DNA reads TGTGCCAGCTGCTATCGGCCGGGGGGAAACACCATATATTTT. This sequence encodes CASCYRPGGNTIYF. The chain links TRBV2 to TRBJ1-3, with D uncertain. V lost 8 bases and J 4 bases, leaving 15 bases between the germline ends. The CDR3 spans 14 residues. CDR1 is SNHLY and CDR2 is FYNNEI in the germline V gene.

The chain recombines TRBV28 with TRBJ2-1; 11 bases map to TRBD2. Germline V gene data show CDR1 as MDHEN and CDR2 as SYDVKM. This CDR3 spans 12 amino acids. The junction had 6 bases not matched to a gene; V was cut back by 10 bases and J by 10 bases. The CDR3 loop reads CATNLAGGEQFF. CDR3 DNA: TGTGCCACCAATCTAGCGGGAGGAGAGCAGTTCTTC.

This chain connects TRBV28 to TRBJ2-7; 9 bases agree with TRBD2. V shed 8 bases, J shed 4 bases, and the junction held 9 bases outside the gene matches. This CDR3 spans 14 amino acids. Germline lookup yields CDR1 MDHEN and CDR2 SYDVKM. This CDR3 reads CASGASGNRYEQYF. As DNA, the CDR3 is TGTGCCAGCGGGGCTAGCGGGAATCGGTACGAGCAGTACTTC.

V gene TRBV15 combines with J gene TRBJ1-2; 10 bases align to TRBD1. The CDR3 spans 15 residues. The germline gives CDR1 LNHNV, CDR2 YYDKDF (reference sequence). Unmatched junction bases numbered 2, after V lost 4 bases and J lost 0 bases. The CDR3 sequence: CATSTGTGANYGYTF. CDR3 nucleotide sequence: TGTGCCACCAGCACCGGGACAGGGGCTAACTATGGCTACACCTTC.

In this sample, this clone turned up a few times. V gene TRBV27 combines with J gene TRBJ2-7, with 8 bases fitting TRBD1. Germline CDR1 is MNHEY and CDR2 is SMNVEV (reference sequence). There are 17 residues in the CDR3. V lost 6 bases, J lost 6 bases, and 19 bases stayed unmatched. Here the CDR3 DNA reads TGTGCCAGCAGGAAGACCCTGCAGGGGGCAAGTCTTGGCGAGCAGTACTTC. Translated: CASRKTLQGASLGEQYF.

V gene TRBV19 combines with J gene TRBJ2-1, with 7 bases lining up with TRBD2. V shed 7 bases, J shed 2 bases, and the junction held 5 bases outside the gene matches. Germline CDR1 is LNHDA and CDR2 is SQIVND (reference sequence). The CDR3 is 14 residues long. This CDR3 is CASKASGAYNEQFF. The CDR3 DNA sequence: TGTGCCAGTAAGGCTAGCGGAGCCTACAATGAGCAGTTCTTC.

The chain has TRBV10-3 and TRBJ2-2; D possibly matches TRBD1 or TRBD2 (7 bases each). V lost 6 bases, J lost 2 bases, and 16 bases lay in between. CDR1 is ENHRY and CDR2 is SYGVKD in the germline V gene. The CDR3 runs 16 residues. The CDR3 loop is CAISETGRVNTGELFF. The CDR3 region has the DNA TGTGCCATCAGCGAGACAGGGAGGGTCAACACCGGGGAGCTGTTTTTT.

The chain is built from TRBV4-2 and TRBJ2-5, with 11 bases aligning to TRBD1. The end of the DNA is better explained by TRBJ2-7, so the J call may be wrong. CDR3 length equals 14 residues. The germline V gene has CDR1 LGHNA and CDR2 YNFKEQ. For the CDR3, the DNA is TGTGCCAGCAGCCGGGGACAGGGGGCCTACGAGCAGTACTTC. Residues: CASSRGQGAYEQYF.

The CDR3 loop reads CAIRETKGEKGYTF. CDR3 coding DNA: TGTGCCATCAGGGAAACTAAGGGGGAGAAAGGCTACACCTTC. This chain uses TRBV10-3 with TRBJ1-2, with D perhaps matching TRBD1 (6 bases). The CDR3 runs 14 residues. V lost 6 bases to trimming and J lost 8 bases, with 19 bases between them. In germline, CDR1 is ENHRY, CDR2 SYGVKD.

V and J are TRBV9 and TRBJ2-3; 8 bases fit TRBD1. Unmatched junction bases numbered 7, after V lost 3 bases and J lost 10 bases. The CDR3 totals 13 residues. CDR1 is SGDLS and CDR2 is YYNGEE in the germline V gene. CDR3 DNA sequence: TGTGCCAGCAGCGGACCGACAGGGGAAGCGCAGTATTTT. Amino acid sequence: CASSGPTGEAQYF.

Turning to this clone: This same CDR3 is encoded by further DNA sequences in the sample. This chain uses TRBV7-8 with TRBJ2-7; 9 nucleotides match TRBD2. Germline-derived CDR1 and CDR2 are SGHVS and FQNEAQ. Germline trimming cut 7 bases from V and 0 bases from J; bases unmatched to any gene: 4. The length of the CDR3 is 14 residues. The CDR3: CASMRLADSYEQYF. Here the CDR3 DNA reads TGTGCCAGCATGAGACTAGCGGACTCCTACGAGCAGTACTTC.

V usage is TRBV2 and J usage is TRBJ2-7, with a possible D match to TRBD1 (5 bases). In germline, CDR1 is SNHLY, CDR2 FYNNEI. The CDR3 length is 12 residues. Trimming pared 5 bases from V and 3 bases from J, leaving 8 bases between. The CDR3 loop reads CASSRQGYEQYF. The CDR3, as DNA: TGTGCCAGCAGTCGGCAGGGCTACGAGCAGTACTTC.

V usage is TRBV19 and J usage is TRBJ2-3, with D unclear. V lost 5 bases to trimming and J lost 6 bases, with 12 bases between them. The CDR3 runs to 13 residues. Per the germline V gene, CDR1 is LNHDA and CDR2 is SQIVND (reference sequence). CDR3 nucleotides: TGTGCCAGTAGTCTCTTATCCGGGGATACGCAGTATTTT. Amino acids: CASSLLSGDTQYF.

This rearrangement joins TRBV29-1 to TRBJ1-1, with TRBD1 matching over 10 bases. This CDR3 is 13 amino acids long. V shed 7 bases, J shed 4 bases, and the junction held 6 bases outside the gene matches. In germline, CDR1 is SQVTM, CDR2 ANQGSEA. The CDR3 nucleotides read TGCAGCGCAGTCGGACAGGGGGGCACTGAAGCTTTCTTT. This encodes CSAVGQGGTEAFF. Full variable domain (missing parts from reference TRBV29-1 and TRBJ1-1): SAVISQKPSRDICQRGTSLTIQCQVDSQVTMMFWYRQQPGQSLTLIATANQGSEATYESGFVIDKFPISRPNLTFSTLTVSNMSPEDSSIYLCSAVGQGGTEAFFGQGTRLTVV.

This rearrangement joins TRBV5-5 to TRBJ1-2; 8 nucleotides match TRBD1. Looked up from germline, CDR1 is SGHKS and CDR2 is YYEKEE (reference sequence). With 0 bases clipped from V and 7 bases from J, the junction kept 5 bases outside the gene matches. The length of the CDR3 is 14 residues. The CDR3 sequence: CASSLVQGAVGYTF. In nucleotides, the CDR3 is TGTGCCAGCAGCTTGGTCCAGGGGGCTGTTGGCTACACCTTC.

This clone was counted a few times. The chain uses TRBV27 and TRBJ1-1; weak D call: TRBD1 (6 bases). Germline-derived CDR1 and CDR2 are MNHEY and SMNVEV (reference sequence). The V gene lost 5 bases and the J gene lost 6 bases, with 16 bases spanning the gap. The CDR3 has 14 residues. CDR3 nucleotide sequence: TGTGCCAGCAGTAGGGGGGGCTCGGGGGCTGAAGCTTTCTTT. Translating gives CASSRGGSGAEAFF.

In DNA form, the CDR3 reads TGTGCCAGCAGTATTGGGGGGTCCACCTACGAGCAGTACTTC. It specifies CASSIGGSTYEQYF. The rearrangement links TRBV27 to TRBJ2-7; the D gene is possibly TRBD2 (6 bases). The CDR3 has 14 amino acids. With 5 bases removed from V and 2 bases from J, the gap between germline ends came to 13 bases. CDR1 and CDR2 (germline): MNHEY, SMNVEV (reference sequence).

This clone has a handful of counts. The chain is built from TRBV7-2 and TRBJ1-1, with 10 bases that match TRBD1. Germline CDR1 reads SGHTA; CDR2 reads FQGNSA. The CDR3 runs to 13 residues. The V and J ends lost 0 bases and 11 bases, in that order; junction bases with no gene match: 3. Here the CDR3 reads CASSLARDRGAFF. The CDR3 nucleotides read TGTGCCAGCAGCTTAGCGAGGGACAGGGGCGCTTTCTTT. Looking up the rest from reference TRBV7-2 and TRBJ1-1 gives the full variable domain: GAGVSQSPSNKVTEKGKDVELRCDPISGHTALYWYRQSLGQGLEFLIYFQGNSAPDKSGLPSDRFSAERTGGSVSTLTIQRTQQEDSAVYLCASSLARDRGAFFGQGTRLTVV.